This TCR beta chain appears in the sequencing data of a study of blood T cell repertoires in COVID-19. Study details: Whether acute or convalescent, the COVID-19 samples came from the United States, Italy and Spain.

The CDR3 covers 16 residues. Authors' methods: Reference gene primers were amplified, and this amplification served to estimate nucleated cell counts. Profiling relied on immunoSEQ multiplex PCR, and the TCRdb table lists in-frame clones only, not all of them. That table gives V, J and clone size, and the DNA gave D and trimming. The sample has roughly 120,000 clones; 70% to 90% are singletons. The sequence was collected from a woman between 50 and 59 years old with acute or convalescent COVID-19. Input material: peripheral blood. The chain carries TRBV12-2 and TRBJ1-4; the table gives TRBD1 as D, unverified against the DNA. TRBV12-2 corresponds to a pseudogene. CDR3 loop: CASRLSPKGAAEKLFF. The CDR3 bases are TGTGCAAGTCGCTTAAGCCCCAAGGGGGCGGCGGAAAAACTGTTTTTT.